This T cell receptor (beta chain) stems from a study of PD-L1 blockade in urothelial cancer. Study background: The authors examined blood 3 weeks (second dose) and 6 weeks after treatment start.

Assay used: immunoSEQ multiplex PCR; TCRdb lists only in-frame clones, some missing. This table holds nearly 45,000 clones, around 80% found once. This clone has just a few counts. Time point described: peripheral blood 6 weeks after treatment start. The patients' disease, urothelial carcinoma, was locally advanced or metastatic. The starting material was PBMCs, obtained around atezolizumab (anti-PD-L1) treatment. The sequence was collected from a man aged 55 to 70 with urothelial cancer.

In nucleotides, the CDR3 is TGTGCCAGCTCACCAGGTTCAGGGATCAATGAGCAGTTCTTC. Amino acid sequence: CASSPGSGINEQFF. This rearrangement joins TRBV18 to TRBJ2-1, with a tentative D call TRBD1 (5 bases). Between the trimmed V and J ends, which lost 2 bases and 6 bases, there was a span of 11 bases. This CDR3 has 14 residues. Per the germline V gene, CDR1 is KGHSH and CDR2 is LQKENI.